This T cell receptor beta chain was found in a study of shared clonotypes between healthy human individuals. Measured with immunoSEQ multiplex PCR; TCRdb has only the in-frame clones, and not every one. Of approximately 2,300,000 clones detected, under 95% appear once; the ten largest clones hold about 0.36%. The junction had 7 bases not matched to a gene; V was cut back by 3 bases and J by 4 bases. Germline values: CDR1 MNHEY, CDR2 SVGAGI. This CDR3 has 15 residues. The chain is built from TRBV6-5 and TRBJ2-7; TRBD1 aligns across 9 bases. This clonotype was sampled from a man aged 18 to 30 in good health. Some clones in this sample may be carry-over from other donors' samples. Sequencing used naive CD4+ T cells from PBMCs. Subset of the sample: CD45RA+ positively selected. CDR3 DNA sequence: TGTGCCAGCAGTTATCTACAGGGGGCGATGTACGAGCAGTACTTC. Protein product: CASSYLQGAMYEQYF.